The source of this T cell receptor (beta chain) is a study of blood T cell repertoires in COVID-19. The overall study: In each case, the material was cDNA or gDNA derived from T cells, B-cell-depleted T cells, or PBMCs.

Profiled with immunoSEQ multiplex PCR; TCRdb holds only in-frame clones, not every one. Of about 92,000 clones detected, approximately 91% appear once; the ten largest clones hold roughly 2%. This clone has only one observation. The source is a human donor with active COVID-19. The donor label of this sample is uncertain. Input material: peripheral blood.

The CDR3 loop reads CASSPGTVNEKLFF. DNA for the CDR3: TGTGCCAGCTCCCCCGGGACAGTTAATGAAAAACTGTTTTTT. The J gene is TRBJ1-4, the V gene TRBV18; 7 nucleotides line up with TRBD1. There are 14 residues in the CDR3. The germline V gene encodes CDR1 KGHSH and CDR2 LQKENI. Unmatched junction bases numbered 5, after V lost 6 bases and J lost 4 bases.